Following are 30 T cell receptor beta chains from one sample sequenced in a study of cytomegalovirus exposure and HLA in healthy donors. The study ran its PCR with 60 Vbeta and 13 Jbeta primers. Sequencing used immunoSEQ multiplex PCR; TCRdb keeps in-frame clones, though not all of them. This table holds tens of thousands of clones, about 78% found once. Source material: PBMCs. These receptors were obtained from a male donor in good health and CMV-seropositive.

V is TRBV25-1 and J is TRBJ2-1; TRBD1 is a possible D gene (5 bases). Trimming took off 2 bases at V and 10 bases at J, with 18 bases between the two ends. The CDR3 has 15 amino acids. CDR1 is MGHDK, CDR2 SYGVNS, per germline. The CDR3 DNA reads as TGTGCCAGCAGTGAAAGCCTGACAGTCCTTCAAGAGCAGTTCTTC. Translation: CASSESLTVLQEQFF.

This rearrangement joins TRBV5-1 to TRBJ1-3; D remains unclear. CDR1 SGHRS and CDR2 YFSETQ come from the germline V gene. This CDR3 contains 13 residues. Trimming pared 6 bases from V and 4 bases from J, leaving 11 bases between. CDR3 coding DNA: TGCGCCAGCACGGACGGGATGGGAAACACCATATATTTT. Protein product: CASTDGMGNTIYF.

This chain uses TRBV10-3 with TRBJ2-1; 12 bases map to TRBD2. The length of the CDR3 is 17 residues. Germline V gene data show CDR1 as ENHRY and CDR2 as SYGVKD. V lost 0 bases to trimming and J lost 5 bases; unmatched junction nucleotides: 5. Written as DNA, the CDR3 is TGTGCCATCAGTGAGTCGACTAGCGGGAGAATAAACAATGAGCAGTTCTTC. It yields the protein CAISESTSGRINNEQFF.

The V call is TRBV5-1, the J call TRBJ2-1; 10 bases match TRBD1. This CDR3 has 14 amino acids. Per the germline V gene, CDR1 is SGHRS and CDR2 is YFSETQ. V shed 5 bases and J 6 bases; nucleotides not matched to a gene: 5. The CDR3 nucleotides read TGCGCCAGCAGGGCGGGACAGGGGAGCAATGAGCAGTTCTTC. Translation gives CASRAGQGSNEQFF.

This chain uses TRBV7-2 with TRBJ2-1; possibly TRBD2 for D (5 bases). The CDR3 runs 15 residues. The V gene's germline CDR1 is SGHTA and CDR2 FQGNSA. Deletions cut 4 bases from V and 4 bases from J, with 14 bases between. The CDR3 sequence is CASSYGREQYNEQFF. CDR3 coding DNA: TGTGCCAGCAGCTACGGCCGGGAACAATACAATGAGCAGTTCTTC.

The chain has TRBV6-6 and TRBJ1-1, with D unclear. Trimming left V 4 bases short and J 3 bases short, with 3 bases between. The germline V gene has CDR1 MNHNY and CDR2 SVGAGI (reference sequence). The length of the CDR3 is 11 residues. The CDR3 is CASSSDTEAFF. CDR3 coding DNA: TGTGCCAGCAGTTCGGACACTGAAGCTTTCTTT.

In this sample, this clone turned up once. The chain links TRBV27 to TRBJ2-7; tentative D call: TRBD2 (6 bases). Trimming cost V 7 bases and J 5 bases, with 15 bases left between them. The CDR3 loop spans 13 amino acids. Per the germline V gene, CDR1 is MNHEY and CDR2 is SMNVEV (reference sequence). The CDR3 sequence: CASTPGGADEQYF. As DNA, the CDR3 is TGTGCCAGCACCCCCGGGGGAGCGGACGAGCAGTACTTC.

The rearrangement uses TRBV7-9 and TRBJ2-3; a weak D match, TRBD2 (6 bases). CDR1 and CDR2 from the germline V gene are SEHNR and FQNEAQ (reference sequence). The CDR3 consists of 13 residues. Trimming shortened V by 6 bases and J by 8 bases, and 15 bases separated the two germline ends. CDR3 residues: CASRDGTYSTQYF. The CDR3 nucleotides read TGTGCCAGCAGAGACGGGACTTACAGTACGCAGTATTTT.

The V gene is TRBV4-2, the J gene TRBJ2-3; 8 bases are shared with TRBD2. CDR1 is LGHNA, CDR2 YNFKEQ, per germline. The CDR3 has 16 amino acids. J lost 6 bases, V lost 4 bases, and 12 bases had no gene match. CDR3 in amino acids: CASSPNQAGAGDTQYF. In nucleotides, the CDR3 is TGTGCCAGCAGCCCAAACCAAGCGGGGGCAGGGGATACGCAGTATTTT.

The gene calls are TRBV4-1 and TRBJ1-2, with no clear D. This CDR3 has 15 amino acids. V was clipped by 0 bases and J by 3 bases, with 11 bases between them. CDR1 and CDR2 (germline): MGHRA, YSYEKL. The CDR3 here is CASSQDIGGYYGYTF. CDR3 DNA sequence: TGCGCCAGCAGCCAAGATATTGGCGGTTACTATGGCTACACCTTC.

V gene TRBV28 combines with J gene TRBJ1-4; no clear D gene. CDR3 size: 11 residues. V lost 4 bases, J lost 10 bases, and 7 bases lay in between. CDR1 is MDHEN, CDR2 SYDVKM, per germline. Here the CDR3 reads CASSWEGKLFF. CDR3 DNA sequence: TGTGCCAGCAGTTGGGAGGGAAAACTGTTTTTT.

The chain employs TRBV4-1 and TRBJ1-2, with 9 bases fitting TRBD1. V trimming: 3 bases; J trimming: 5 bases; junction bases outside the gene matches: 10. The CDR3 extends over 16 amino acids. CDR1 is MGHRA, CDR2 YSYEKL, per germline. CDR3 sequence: CASSHILRDRGYGYTF. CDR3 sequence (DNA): TGCGCCAGCAGCCATATATTAAGAGACAGGGGGTATGGCTACACCTTC.

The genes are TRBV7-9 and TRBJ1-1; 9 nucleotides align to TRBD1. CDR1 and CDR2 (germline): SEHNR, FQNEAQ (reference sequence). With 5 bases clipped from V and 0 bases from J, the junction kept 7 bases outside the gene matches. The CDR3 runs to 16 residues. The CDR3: CASSGDRGAMNTEAFF. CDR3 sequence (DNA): TGTGCCAGCAGCGGCGACAGGGGGGCTATGAACACTGAAGCTTTCTTT.

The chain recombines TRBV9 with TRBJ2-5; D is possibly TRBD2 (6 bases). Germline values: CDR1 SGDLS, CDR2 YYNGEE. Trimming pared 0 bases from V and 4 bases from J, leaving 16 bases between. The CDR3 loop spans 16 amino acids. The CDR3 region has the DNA TGTGCCAGCAGCGTAGGGCGGGGACTTACTCGAGAGACCCAGTACTTC. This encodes CASSVGRGLTRETQYF.

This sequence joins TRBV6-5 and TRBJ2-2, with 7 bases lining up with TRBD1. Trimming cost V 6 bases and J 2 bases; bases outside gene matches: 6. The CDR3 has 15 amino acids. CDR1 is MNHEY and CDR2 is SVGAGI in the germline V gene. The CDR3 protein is CASSRQGVNTGELFF. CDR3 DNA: TGTGCCAGCAGCCGGCAGGGGGTAAACACCGGGGAGCTGTTTTTT.

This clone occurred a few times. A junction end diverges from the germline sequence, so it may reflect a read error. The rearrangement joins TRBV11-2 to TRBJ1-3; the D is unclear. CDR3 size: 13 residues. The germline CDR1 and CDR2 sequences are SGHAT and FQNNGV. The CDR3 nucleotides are TGTGCCAGCAGCTTAGATCGTGGTCGGCACCTCGGGTTT. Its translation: CASSLDRGRHLGF.

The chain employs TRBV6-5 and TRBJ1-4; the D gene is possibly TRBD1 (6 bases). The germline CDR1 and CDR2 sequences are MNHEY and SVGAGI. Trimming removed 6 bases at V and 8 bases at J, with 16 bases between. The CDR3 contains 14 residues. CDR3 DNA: TGTGCCAGCAGCGGTAGGGGGGGAGGCGAAAAACTGTTTTTT. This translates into CASSGRGGGEKLFF.

The CDR3 region has the DNA TGTGCCAGCAGTTTCCCCGGACAGTATAGCAATCAGCCCCAGCATTTT. It is translated as CASSFPGQYSNQPQHF. The rearrangement links TRBV6-5 to TRBJ1-5; possibly TRBD1 for D (6 bases). The germline CDR1 and CDR2 sequences are MNHEY and SVGAGI. V gave up 4 bases and J gave up 0 bases, with 13 bases separating them. The CDR3 is made up of 16 amino acids.

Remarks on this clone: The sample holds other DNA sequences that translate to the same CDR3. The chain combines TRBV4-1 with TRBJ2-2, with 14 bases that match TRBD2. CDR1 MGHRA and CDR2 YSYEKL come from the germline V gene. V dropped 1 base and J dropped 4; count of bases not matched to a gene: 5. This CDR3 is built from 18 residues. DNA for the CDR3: TGCGCCAGCAGCCAAGGGGGACTAGCGGGAGTGGGCACCGGGGAGCTGTTTTTT. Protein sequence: CASSQGGLAGVGTGELFF.

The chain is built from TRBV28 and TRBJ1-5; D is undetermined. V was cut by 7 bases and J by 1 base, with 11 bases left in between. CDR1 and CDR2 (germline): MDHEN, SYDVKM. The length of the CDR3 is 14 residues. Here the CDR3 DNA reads TGTGCCAGCATTCCGAGTAACAGCAATCAGCCCCAGCATTTT. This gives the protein CASIPSNSNQPQHF.

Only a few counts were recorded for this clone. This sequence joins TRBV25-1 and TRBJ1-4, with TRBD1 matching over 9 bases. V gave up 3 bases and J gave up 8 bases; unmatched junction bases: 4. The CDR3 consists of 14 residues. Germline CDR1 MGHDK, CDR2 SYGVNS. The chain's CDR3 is CASSDTGGEEKLFF. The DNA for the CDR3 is TGTGCCAGCAGTGATACAGGGGGCGAGGAAAAACTGTTTTTT.

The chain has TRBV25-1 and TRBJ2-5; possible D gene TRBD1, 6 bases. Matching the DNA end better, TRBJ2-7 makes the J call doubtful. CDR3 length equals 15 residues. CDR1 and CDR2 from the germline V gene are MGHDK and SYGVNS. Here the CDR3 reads CASSETRGSSYEQYF. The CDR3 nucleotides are TGTGCCAGCAGTGAAACTAGGGGGTCTTCCTACGAGCAGTACTTC.

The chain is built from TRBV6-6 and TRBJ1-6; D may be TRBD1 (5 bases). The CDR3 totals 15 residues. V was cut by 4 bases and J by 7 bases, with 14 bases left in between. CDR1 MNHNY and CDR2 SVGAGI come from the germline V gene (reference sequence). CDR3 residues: CASSLSGAPNSPLHF. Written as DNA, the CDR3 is TGTGCCAGCAGTTTGTCTGGGGCGCCGAATTCACCCCTCCACTTT.

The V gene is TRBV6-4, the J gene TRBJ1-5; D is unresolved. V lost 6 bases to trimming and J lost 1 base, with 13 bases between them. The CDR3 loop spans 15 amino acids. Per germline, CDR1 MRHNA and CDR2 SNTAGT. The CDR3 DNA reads TGTGCCAGCAGCCCCGAGGAATCCAGCAATCAGCCCCAGCATTTT. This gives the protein CASSPEESSNQPQHF.

CDR3 nucleotide sequence: TGTGCCAGCAGGCCGGCGGGGCCCAGTGTAAACACTGAAGCTTTCTTT. Protein product: CASRPAGPSVNTEAFF. The V and J genes are TRBV7-2 and TRBJ1-1; a possible D gene is TRBD1 (5 bases). CDR3 size: 16 residues. Trimming took off 6 bases at V and 2 bases at J, with 19 bases between the two ends. Germline assignment: CDR1 SGHTA and CDR2 FQGNSA. The variable domain in full, with the rest retrieved from reference TRBV7-2 and TRBJ1-1, is GAGVSQSPSNKVTEKGKDVELRCDPISGHTALYWYRQSLGQGLEFLIYFQGNSAPDKSGLPSDRFSAERTGGSVSTLTIQRTQQEDSAVYLCASRPAGPSVNTEAFFGQGTRLTVV.

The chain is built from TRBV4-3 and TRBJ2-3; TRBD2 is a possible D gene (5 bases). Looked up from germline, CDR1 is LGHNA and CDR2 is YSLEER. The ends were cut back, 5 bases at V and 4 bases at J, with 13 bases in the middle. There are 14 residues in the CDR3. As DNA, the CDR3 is TGCGCCAGCAGCACAGTTACTAGTTCAGATACGCAGTATTTT. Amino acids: CASSTVTSSDTQYF.

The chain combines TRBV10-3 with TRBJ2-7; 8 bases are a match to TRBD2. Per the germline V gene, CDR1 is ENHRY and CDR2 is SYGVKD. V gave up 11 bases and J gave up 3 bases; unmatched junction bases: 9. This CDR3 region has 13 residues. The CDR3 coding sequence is TGTGCCTCGGCACCGGGACTAGTCTACGAGCAGTACTTC. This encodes CASAPGLVYEQYF.

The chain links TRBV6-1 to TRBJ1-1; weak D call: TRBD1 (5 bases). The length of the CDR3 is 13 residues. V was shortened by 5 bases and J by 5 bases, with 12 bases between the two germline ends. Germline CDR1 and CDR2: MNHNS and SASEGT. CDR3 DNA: TGTGCCAGCAGTTATCAGGGTGATACTGAAGCTTTCTTT. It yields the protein CASSYQGDTEAFF.

The CDR3 DNA follows: TGTGCCAGCAGCGTAGGAGCTAGCGTTCAAGAGACCCAGTACTTC. The encoded protein is CASSVGASVQETQYF. The chain employs TRBV9 and TRBJ2-5; a weak D match, TRBD2 (6 bases). Per germline, CDR1 SGDLS and CDR2 YYNGEE. CDR3 size: 15 residues. V was pared by 0 bases and J by 2 bases, with 11 bases between.

This chain's CDR3 is CASRGLAGVTKETQYF. DNA for the CDR3: TGCGCCAGCCGAGGGCTAGCGGGGGTTACCAAAGAGACCCAGTACTTC. The chain combines TRBV10-2 with TRBJ2-5; 10 positions match TRBD2. Germline CDR1 reads WSHSY; CDR2 reads SAAADI. The length of the CDR3 is 16 residues. V trimming: 8 bases; J trimming: 3 bases; junction bases outside the gene matches: 12.